Below, 3 T cell receptor beta chains from the same sample are listed, as sequenced in a study of blood T cell repertoires in COVID-19. Clones were sequenced by immunoSEQ multiplex PCR, and TCRdb holds only the in-frame ones, with some missing. This sample has around 290,000 clones; about nine tenths occur once, and the top ten carry under 3%. Sample: PBMCs or T cells enriched from blood (not recorded which). The receptors were sampled from a woman aged 18-29 years who had recovered from COVID-19.

J is TRBJ2-7 and V is TRBV7-2; 7 nucleotides line up with TRBD1. The V and J ends lost 3 bases and 2 bases, in that order; junction bases with no gene match: 4. Germline CDR1 is SGHTA and CDR2 is FQGNSA. This CDR3 has 14 residues. CDR3 in DNA: TGTGCCAGCAGCTTCAACAGGGGCCCCTACGAGCAGTACTTC. This gives the protein CASSFNRGPYEQYF. Together with reference TRBV7-2 and TRBJ2-7, the CDR3 gives the full variable domain: GAGVSQSPSNKVTEKGKDVELRCDPISGHTALYWYRQSLGQGLEFLIYFQGNSAPDKSGLPSDRFSAERTGGSVSTLTIQRTQQEDSAVYLCASSFNRGPYEQYFGPGTRLTVT.

This chain links TRBV11-2 with TRBJ2-3; 11 nucleotides agree with TRBD2. CDR1 SGHAT and CDR2 FQNNGV come from the germline V gene. The CDR3 spans 17 residues. Trimming cost V 2 bases and J 0 bases; bases outside gene matches: 4. This CDR3 is CASSLKIAGGSTDTQYF. The CDR3 bases are TGTGCCAGCAGCTTAAAGATAGCGGGAGGGAGCACAGATACGCAGTATTTT.

The rearrangement uses TRBV19 and TRBJ2-6, with TRBD2 as a possible D gene (5 bases). This CDR3 has 15 residues. Germline V CDR1 and CDR2: LNHDA, SQIVND (reference sequence). Trimming pared 2 bases from V and 4 bases from J, leaving 9 bases between. CDR3 in amino acids: CASSISGSGANVLTF. The CDR3 coding sequence is TGTGCCAGTAGTATATCGGGGTCCGGGGCCAACGTCCTGACTTTC.